This TCR beta chain is drawn from a study of human T cells and chemical hapten exposure. TCRdb re-called the RACE reads with MiXCR, one entry per CDR3 protein. The sample has tens of thousands of distinct CDR3 sequences, 9.5% to 12% seen once. Time point in this sample: pre-sensitization, week 0. Stated treatment: therapeutic diphenylcyclopropenone sensitization with weekly scalp DPC. V lost 1 base to trimming and J lost 3 bases, with 7 bases between them. CDR1 and CDR2 (germline): SGHTA, FQGNSA. This CDR3 is built from 14 residues. The TCR comes from a woman aged 45-65 years with alopecia areata. Some clones in this sample may be carry-over from other donors' samples. This specimen consisted of whole blood, obtained in connection with sensitization to the hapten diphenylcyclopropenone (DPC). The genes are TRBV7-2 and TRBJ1-5; D uncertain. CDR3: CASSLVGSNQPQHF. CDR3 nucleotide sequence: TGTGCCAGCAGCTTAGTAGGGTCCAATCAGCCCCAGCATTTT.